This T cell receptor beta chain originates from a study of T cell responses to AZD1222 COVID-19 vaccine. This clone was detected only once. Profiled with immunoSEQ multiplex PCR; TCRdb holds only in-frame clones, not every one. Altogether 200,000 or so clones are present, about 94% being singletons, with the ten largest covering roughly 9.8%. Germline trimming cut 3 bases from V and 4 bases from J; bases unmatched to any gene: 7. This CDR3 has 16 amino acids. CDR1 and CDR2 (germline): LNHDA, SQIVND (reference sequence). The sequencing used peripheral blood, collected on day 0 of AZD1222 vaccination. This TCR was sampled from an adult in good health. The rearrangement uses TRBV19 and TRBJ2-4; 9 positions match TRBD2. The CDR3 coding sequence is TGTGCCAGTAGTATCCTGACTAGCGGAAAGAAAAACATTCAGTACTTC. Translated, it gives CASSILTSGKKNIQYF.